This T cell receptor beta chain was found in a study of CD4 T cells in relation to SARS-CoV-2 and coronaviruses. Study-wide context: After approximately 10 days of antigen culture, PBMC TCR beta CDR3s were sequenced.

As concerns this clone: Its antigen is not known.

The ends were cut back, 7 bases at V and 3 bases at J, with 19 bases in the middle. Per the germline V gene, CDR1 is MDHEN and CDR2 is SYDVKM. The CDR3 sequence is 15 residues long. Sequencing used immunoSEQ multiplex PCR; TCRdb keeps in-frame clones, though not all of them. The sample contains 36,000 or so clones, around 80% of which appear only once. Whole-study results and caveats: Pre-pandemic and post-infection samples never came from the same donor.

The gene calls are TRBV28 and TRBJ2-7; D might be TRBD1 (5 bases). Sequencing used memory CD4+ T cells from PBMCs, cultured in vitro. This receptor was obtained from an adult with COVID-19. CDR3 in amino acids: CASTINRMGNYEQYF. CDR3 bases: TGTGCCAGCACCATAAACAGGATGGGTAACTACGAGCAGTACTTC.